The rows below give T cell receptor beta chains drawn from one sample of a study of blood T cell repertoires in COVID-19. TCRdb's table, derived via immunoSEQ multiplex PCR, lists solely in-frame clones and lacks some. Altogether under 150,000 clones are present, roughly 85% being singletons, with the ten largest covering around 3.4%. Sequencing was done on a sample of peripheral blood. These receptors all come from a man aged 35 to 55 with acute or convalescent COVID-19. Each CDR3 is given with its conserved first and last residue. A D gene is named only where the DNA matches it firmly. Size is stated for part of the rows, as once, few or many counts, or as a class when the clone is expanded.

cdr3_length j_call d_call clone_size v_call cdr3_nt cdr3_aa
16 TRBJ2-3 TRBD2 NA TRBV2 TGTGCCAGCGGACCCCTAGCGGCCCTAGCGACAGATACGCAGTATTTT CASGPLAALATDTQYF
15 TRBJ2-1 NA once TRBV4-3 TGCGCCAGCAGCCAAGATGGGGGCCAGGGCAATGAGCAGTTCTTC CASSQDGGQGNEQFF
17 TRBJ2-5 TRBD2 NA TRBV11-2 TGTGCCAGCAGCTTAGATGGGCGGGGGGGCCTCCATGAGACCCAGTACTTC CASSLDGRGGLHETQYF
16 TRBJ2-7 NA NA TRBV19 TGTGCCAGTAGTGTCCCAGGCGGGGGCGCGGGCTACGAGCAGTACTTC CASSVPGGGAGYEQYF
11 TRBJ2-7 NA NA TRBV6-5 TGTGCCAGCAGTTACCTCTACGAGCAGTACTTC CASSYLYEQYF
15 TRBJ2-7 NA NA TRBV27 TGTGCCAGCAGTTTAGAGTTCAGCGGCCTCTACGAGCAGTACTTC CASSLEFSGLYEQYF
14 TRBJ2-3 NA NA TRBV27 TGTGCCAGCAGACCGGTAACTAGCACAGATACGCAGTATTTT CASRPVTSTDTQYF
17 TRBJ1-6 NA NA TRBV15 TGTGCCACCAGCACTTCAGGGGCGAGCGGATATAATTCACCCCTCCACTTT CATSTSGASGYNSPLHF
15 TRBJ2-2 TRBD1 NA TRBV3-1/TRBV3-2 TGTGCCAGCAGCCCCTCGACAGGGAAGGCCGGGGAGCTGTTTTTT CASSPSTGKAGELFF
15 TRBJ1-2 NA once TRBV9 TGTGCCAGCAGCGTCGGGCCAGGGTCGAACTATGGCTACACCTTC CASSVGPGSNYGYTF
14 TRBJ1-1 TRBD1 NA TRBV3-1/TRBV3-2 TGTGCCAGCAGCCAGAAGGACAGGGGTACTGAAGCTTTCTTT CASSQKDRGTEAFF
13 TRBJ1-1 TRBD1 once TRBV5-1 TGCGCCAGCAGCTCCGACAGGGGGCTTGAAGCTTTCTTT CASSSDRGLEAFF
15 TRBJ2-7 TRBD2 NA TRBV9 TGTGCCAGCACTCCTAGCGGGGGGACTGGTAGCGAGCAGTACTTC CASTPSGGTGSEQYF
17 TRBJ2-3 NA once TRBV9 TGTGCCAGCAGCCCCGAGGGCGCGGGGTGGGGCACAGATACGCAGTATTTT CASSPEGAGWGTDTQYF
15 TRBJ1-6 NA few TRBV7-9 TGTGCCAGCAGCTTAGAACAGGGCAGGAATTCACCCCTCCACTTT CASSLEQGRNSPLHF
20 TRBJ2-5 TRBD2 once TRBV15 TGTGCCACCAGCAGATTCCAGGACCTAGCGGGGGGGATCCCATCAGAGACCCAGTACTTC CATSRFQDLAGGIPSETQYF
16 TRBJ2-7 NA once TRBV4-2 TGTGCCAGCAGCCAAGAGGAGCTGCAGGGGGGCTACGAGCAGTACTTC CASSQEELQGGYEQYF
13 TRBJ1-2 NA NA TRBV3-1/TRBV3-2 TGTGCCAGCAGCCAAGGGACTCCGGGGGGCTACACCTTC CASSQGTPGGYTF
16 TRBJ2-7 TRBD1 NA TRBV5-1 TGCGCCAGCAGCACCCCGGGACAGGGGGCCACAGGCCAGCAGTACTTC CASSTPGQGATGQQYF
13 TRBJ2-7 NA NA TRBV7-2 TGTGCCAGCAGCTTAGTGGGGGGCTACGAGCAGTACTTC CASSLVGGYEQYF
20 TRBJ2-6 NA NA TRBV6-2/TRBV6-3 TGTGCCAGCAGTTCCGTGGGCGCCGACAGCGAGTCCTCTGGGGCCAACGTCCTGACTTTC CASSSVGADSESSGANVLTF
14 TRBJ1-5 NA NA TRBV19 TGTGCCAGTAGTCCGGGTGAGGTCGATCAGCCCCAGCATTTT CASSPGEVDQPQHF
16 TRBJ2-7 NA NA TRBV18 TGTGCCAGCTCACCTGCCGGGATTAGCGGCGATTACGAGCAGTACTTC CASSPAGISGDYEQYF